This TCR beta chain originates from a study of blood T cell repertoires in COVID-19. Looking at the study overall: There were acute and convalescent COVID-19 samples, and they came from the United States, Italy and Spain.

The data were produced by immunoSEQ multiplex PCR, yet TCRdb's version contains in-frame clones alone and is incomplete. The data show approximately 280,000 clones, approximately 80% seen once. Participants were aged about 18 to 89 years from about two dozen US areas. The CDR3 covers 14 residues. Germline CDR1 is SGHTA and CDR2 is FQGNSA. V gave up 3 bases and J gave up 1 base, with 9 bases separating them. This clone was counted only a few times. This chain connects TRBV7-2 to TRBJ1-1; D not certain. The sample comprised PBMCs or T cells enriched from blood (not recorded which). The clonotype originates from a middle-aged man who had been exposed to COVID-19. The chain's CDR3 is CASSFSITNTEAFF. The CDR3 bases are TGTGCCAGCAGCTTTTCTATAACGAACACTGAAGCTTTCTTT.